Shown below are 5 T cell receptor beta chains from a single sample sequenced in a study of blood T cell repertoires in COVID-19. TCRdb's table, derived via immunoSEQ multiplex PCR, lists solely in-frame clones and lacks some. The sample holds some 400,000 clones, around 90% seen once. The sequenced material came from peripheral blood. The source is a young man with active or convalescent COVID-19.

Notes on this clone: Additional DNA sequences in this sample encode the identical CDR3. V usage is TRBV7-3 and J usage is TRBJ1-1, with D perhaps TRBD1 (6 bases). Trimming cost V 4 bases and J 5 bases, with 11 bases left between them. CDR1 is SGHTA, CDR2 FQGTGA, per germline. CDR3 length: 13 amino acids. CDR3 residues: CASSSQQGTEAFF. The CDR3 DNA reads as TGTGCCAGCAGCTCCCAACAGGGTACTGAAGCTTTCTTT.

As for this clone: The sample contains more than one DNA sequence encoding this CDR3. This rearrangement joins TRBV7-3 to TRBJ2-1, with 10 bases identical to TRBD2. Germline loops: CDR1 SGHTA, CDR2 FQGTGA. Unmatched junction bases numbered 2, after V lost 2 bases and J lost 4 bases. The CDR3 contains 15 residues. CDR3: CASSLLAGAYNEQFF. The CDR3 DNA reads as TGTGCCAGCAGCTTACTAGCGGGAGCGTACAATGAGCAGTTCTTC.

The chain couples TRBV27 to TRBJ2-7; 8 bases line up with TRBD1. The CDR3 contains 16 residues. Germline trimming cut 5 bases from V and 3 bases from J; bases unmatched to any gene: 12. CDR1 MNHEY and CDR2 SMNVEV come from the germline V gene (reference sequence). Written as DNA, the CDR3 is TGTGCCAGCAGTCCCCGGGACAGGTTCCAGGGCTACGAGCAGTACTTC. Translated, it gives CASSPRDRFQGYEQYF.

CDR3 coding DNA: TGTGCCAGCAGCTTAGCGCGCGGGGACAGGGAGCGCGAGCAGTACTTC. Amino acids: CASSLARGDREREQYF. The genes are TRBV7-8 and TRBJ2-7, with TRBD1 matching over 9 bases. The J segment lost 6 bases and the V segment lost 0 bases, leaving 9 bases of the junction unmatched. Germline V CDR1 and CDR2: SGHVS, FQNEAQ. This CDR3 comprises 16 residues.

The gene calls are TRBV5-4 and TRBJ2-5, with 12 bases that match TRBD2. The germline V gene encodes CDR1 SGHNT and CDR2 YYREEE (reference sequence). The CDR3 has 15 residues. V was pared by 5 bases and J by 4 bases, with 6 bases of the junction left unmatched. The CDR3 DNA reads as TGTGCCAGCAGGGAGACTAGCGGGAGATCAGAGACCCAGTACTTC. This gives the protein CASRETSGRSETQYF.